The present entry profiles one T cell receptor (beta chain) with its context. This entry comes from a study of blood T cell repertoires in COVID-19. Original processing notes: For nucleated cells, counts were estimated from reference gene primer amplification. This table comes from immunoSEQ multiplex PCR, and its TCRdb copy is limited to in-frame clones, with some not included. V and J calls and clone size are copied from that table; D and trimming were computed from the DNA. The sample yields approximately 300,000 clones, nearly 90% seen once. Seattle participants joined during active infection and were tracked over time. The CDR3 is made up of 15 amino acids. The V end lost 0 bases, the J end lost 4 bases, and 10 bases lay between the germline ends. Germline V gene lookup returns CDR1 SGHRS and CDR2 YFSETQ.

The source of this sequence is a middle-aged woman with COVID-19, enrolled during active disease. The gene calls are TRBV5-1 and TRBJ1-4; D remains ambiguous. Sequencing was done on a sample of peripheral blood. CDR3 loop: CASSLDDGYNEKLFF. CDR3 in DNA: TGCGCCAGCAGCTTGGACGACGGGTATAATGAAAAACTGTTTTTT.